These 10 T cell receptor beta chains originate from one sample sequenced in a study of OX40 agonist ivuxolimab in advanced cancers. This table comes from immunoSEQ multiplex PCR, and its TCRdb copy is limited to in-frame clones, with some not included. The sample comprises 36,000 or so clones, around 82% of which are singletons, and roughly a fifth rests with the top ten. The sample here was CD4+ or CD8+ T cells sorted from blood, taken in a trial of the OX40 agonist ivuxolimab. The receptors were gathered from an adult with an advanced solid tumor such as melanoma, head and neck, liver or kidney cancer.

The J gene is TRBJ2-6, the V gene TRBV28, with D perhaps matching TRBD1 (5 bases). The V gene's germline CDR1 is MDHEN and CDR2 SYDVKM. V was pared by 2 bases and J by 2 bases, with 7 bases between. The CDR3 extends over 15 amino acids. CDR3 nucleotides: TGTGCCAGCAGTTTACCCAGGGCTGGGGCCAACGTCCTGACTTTC. Translation: CASSLPRAGANVLTF.

The genes are TRBV28 and TRBJ2-2; possible D gene TRBD1, 6 bases. V lost 4 bases to trimming and J lost 0 bases, with 18 bases between them. CDR1 is MDHEN and CDR2 is SYDVKM in the germline V gene. The CDR3 spans 18 residues. CDR3 in DNA: TGTGCCAGCAGTTGGGGACATCCTACCCCCCCGAACACCGGGGAGCTGTTTTTT. Translation gives CASSWGHPTPPNTGELFF. Together with reference TRBV28 and TRBJ2-2, the CDR3 gives the full variable domain: DVKVTQSSRYLVKRTGEKVFLECVQDMDHENMFWYRQDPGLGLRLIYFSYDVKMKEKGDIPEGYSVSREKKERFSLILESASTNQTSMYLCASSWGHPTPPNTGELFFGEGSRLTVL.

V usage is TRBV2 and J usage is TRBJ2-1; D uncertain. Germline loops: CDR1 SNHLY, CDR2 FYNNEI. The CDR3 contains 11 residues. V dropped 3 bases and J dropped 15 bases, with 12 bases sitting between them. The CDR3 spells CASSDALVTFF. CDR3 DNA sequence: TGTGCCAGCAGTGATGCCTTGGTGACGTTCTTC.

The chain employs TRBV5-1 and TRBJ2-7; 8 nucleotides line up with TRBD1. V dropped 2 bases and J dropped 2; count of bases not matched to a gene: 6. Per the germline V gene, CDR1 is SGHRS and CDR2 is YFSETQ. The CDR3 consists of 15 residues. The CDR3 protein is CASSFATGGTYEQYF. The CDR3 nucleotides read TGCGCCAGCAGCTTCGCAACAGGGGGAACCTACGAGCAGTACTTC.

This rearrangement joins TRBV27 to TRBJ2-7; D not certain. This CDR3 contains 15 residues. V was pared by 4 bases and J by 7 bases, with 20 bases between. Per germline, CDR1 MNHEY and CDR2 SMNVEV (reference sequence). CDR3 DNA sequence: TGTGCCAGCAGTTCGGTGGGTTTGGGTTTGAAGGAGCAGTACTTC. Amino acid sequence: CASSSVGLGLKEQYF.

This sequence joins TRBV6-5 and TRBJ2-1; D uncertain. Germline assignment: CDR1 MNHEY and CDR2 SVGAGI. The ends were cut back, 2 bases at V and 9 bases at J, with 8 bases in the middle. The CDR3 has 12 amino acids. CDR3 region: CASSYGSGEQFF. The CDR3 region has the DNA TGTGCCAGCAGTTACGGCAGTGGTGAGCAGTTCTTC.

The chain carries TRBV29-1 and TRBJ2-3; 8 bases agree with TRBD1. Trimming removed 0 bases from V and 4 bases from J; junction bases left unmatched: 9. The CDR3 sequence is 16 residues long. The germline gives CDR1 SQVTM, CDR2 ANQGSEA. CDR3 sequence reads: CSVEETGTGAPDTQYF. In nucleotides, the CDR3 is TGCAGCGTTGAAGAGACCGGGACAGGAGCTCCAGATACGCAGTATTTT.

This clone was recorded a few times. The genes are TRBV7-6 and TRBJ2-7; 7 bases align to TRBD1. The germline CDR1 and CDR2 sequences are SGHVS and FNYEAQ. V trimming: 3 bases; J trimming: 5 bases; junction bases outside the gene matches: 10. This CDR3 has 15 residues. In DNA, the CDR3 is TGTGCCAGCAGCTTGAACACCGGGACAGTGCACGAGCAGTACTTC. It encodes CASSLNTGTVHEQYF.

The chain combines TRBV9 with TRBJ2-2, with D perhaps given as TRBD1 or TRBD2 (5 bases each). V was clipped by 5 bases and J by 0 bases, with 5 bases between them. The germline V gene encodes CDR1 SGDLS and CDR2 YYNGEE. The CDR3 is 13 residues long. CDR3 in DNA: TGTGCCAGCAGGGGACCGAACACCGGGGAGCTGTTTTTT. Protein product: CASRGPNTGELFF.

V gene TRBV21-1 combines with J gene TRBJ2-7; the table's D gene call, TRBD2, was not cross checked with the DNA. TRBV21-1 constitutes a pseudogene. The CDR3 totals 15 residues. The CDR3 bases are TGTGCCAGCAGCAAAGACGGGAGGCGTTACTACGAGCAGTACTTC. Its translation: CASSKDGRRYYEQYF.